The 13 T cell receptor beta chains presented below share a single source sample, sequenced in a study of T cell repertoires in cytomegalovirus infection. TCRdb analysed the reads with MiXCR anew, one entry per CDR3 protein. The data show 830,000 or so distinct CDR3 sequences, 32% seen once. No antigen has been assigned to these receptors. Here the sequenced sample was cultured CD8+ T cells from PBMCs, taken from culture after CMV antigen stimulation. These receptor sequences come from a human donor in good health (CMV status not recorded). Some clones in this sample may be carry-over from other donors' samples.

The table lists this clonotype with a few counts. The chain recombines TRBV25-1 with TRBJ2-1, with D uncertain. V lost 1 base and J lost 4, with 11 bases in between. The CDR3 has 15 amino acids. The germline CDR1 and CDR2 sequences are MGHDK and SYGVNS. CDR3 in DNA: TGTGCCAGCAGTGAATCAAGGCTAGAGTACAATGAGCAGTTCTTC. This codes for CASSESRLEYNEQFF.

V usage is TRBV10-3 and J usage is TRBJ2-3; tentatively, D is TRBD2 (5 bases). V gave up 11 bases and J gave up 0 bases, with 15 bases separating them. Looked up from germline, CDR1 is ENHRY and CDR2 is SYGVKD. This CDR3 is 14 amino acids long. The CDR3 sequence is CAARRGSSTDTQYF. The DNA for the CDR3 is TGTGCCGCCCGGAGAGGGTCTAGCACAGATACGCAGTATTTT.

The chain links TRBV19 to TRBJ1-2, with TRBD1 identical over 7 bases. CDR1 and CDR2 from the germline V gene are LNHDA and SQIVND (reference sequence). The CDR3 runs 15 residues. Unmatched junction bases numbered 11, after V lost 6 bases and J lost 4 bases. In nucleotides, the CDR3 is TGTGCCAGTAGGACTCAGACAGGGCCTATCTATGGCTACACCTTC. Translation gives CASRTQTGPIYGYTF.

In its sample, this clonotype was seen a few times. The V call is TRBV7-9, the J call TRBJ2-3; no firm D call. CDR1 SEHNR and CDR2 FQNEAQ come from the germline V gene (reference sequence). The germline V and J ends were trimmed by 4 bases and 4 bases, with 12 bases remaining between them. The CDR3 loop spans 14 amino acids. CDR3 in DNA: TGTGCCAGCAGCTCAATCCTGGGCCCAGATACGCAGTATTTT. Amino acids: CASSSILGPDTQYF.

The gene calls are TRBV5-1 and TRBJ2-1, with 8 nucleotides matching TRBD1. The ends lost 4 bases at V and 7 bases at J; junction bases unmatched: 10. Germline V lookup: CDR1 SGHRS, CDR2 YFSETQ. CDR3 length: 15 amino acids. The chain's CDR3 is CASSPPGGVKNEQFF. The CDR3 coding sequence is TGCGCCAGCAGCCCTCCAGGGGGCGTAAAGAATGAGCAGTTCTTC.

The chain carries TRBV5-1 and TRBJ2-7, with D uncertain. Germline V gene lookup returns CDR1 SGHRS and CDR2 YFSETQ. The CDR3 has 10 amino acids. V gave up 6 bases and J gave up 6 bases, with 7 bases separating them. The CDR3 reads CASTLREQYV. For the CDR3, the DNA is TGCGCCAGCACCCTTCGCGAGCAGTACGTC.

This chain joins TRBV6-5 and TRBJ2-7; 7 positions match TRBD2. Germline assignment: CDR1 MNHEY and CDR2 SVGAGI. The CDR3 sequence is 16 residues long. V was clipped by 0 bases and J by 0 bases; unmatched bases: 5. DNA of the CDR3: TGTGCCAGCAGTTACTCGATCGGGGGGAGCTCCTACGAGCAGTACTTC. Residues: CASSYSIGGSSYEQYF.

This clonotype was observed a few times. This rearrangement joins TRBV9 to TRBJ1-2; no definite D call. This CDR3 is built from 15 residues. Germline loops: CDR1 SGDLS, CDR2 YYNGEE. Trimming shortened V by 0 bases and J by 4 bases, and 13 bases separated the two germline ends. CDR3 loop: CASSVGASQSYGYTF. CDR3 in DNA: TGTGCCAGCAGCGTAGGGGCAAGCCAAAGCTATGGCTACACCTTC.

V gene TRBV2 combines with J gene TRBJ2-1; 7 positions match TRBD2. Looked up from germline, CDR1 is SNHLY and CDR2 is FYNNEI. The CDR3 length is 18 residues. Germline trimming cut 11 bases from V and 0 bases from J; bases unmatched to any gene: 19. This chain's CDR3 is CAPLGLIAGPSSYNEQFF. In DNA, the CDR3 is TGTGCCCCCCTCGGATTGATAGCGGGTCCTAGCTCCTACAATGAGCAGTTCTTC.

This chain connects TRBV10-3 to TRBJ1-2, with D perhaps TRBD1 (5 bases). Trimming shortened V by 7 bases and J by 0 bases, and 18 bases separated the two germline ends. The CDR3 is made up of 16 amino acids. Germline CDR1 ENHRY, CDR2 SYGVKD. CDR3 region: CAIKTWTIPSNYGYTF. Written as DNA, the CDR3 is TGTGCCATCAAGACCTGGACAATCCCTTCTAACTATGGCTACACCTTC.

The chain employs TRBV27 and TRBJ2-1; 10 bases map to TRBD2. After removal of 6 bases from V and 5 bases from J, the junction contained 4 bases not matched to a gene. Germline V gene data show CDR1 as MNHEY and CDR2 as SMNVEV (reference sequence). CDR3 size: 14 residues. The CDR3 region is CASRHSGGHNEQFF. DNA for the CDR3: TGTGCCAGCAGACATAGCGGGGGGCACAATGAGCAGTTCTTC.

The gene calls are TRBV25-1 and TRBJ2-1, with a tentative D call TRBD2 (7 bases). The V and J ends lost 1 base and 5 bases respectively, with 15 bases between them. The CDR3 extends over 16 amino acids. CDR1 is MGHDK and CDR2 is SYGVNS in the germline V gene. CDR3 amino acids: CASSESGGGGNNEQFF. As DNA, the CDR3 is TGTGCCAGCAGTGAATCTGGAGGGGGGGGAAACAATGAGCAGTTCTTC.

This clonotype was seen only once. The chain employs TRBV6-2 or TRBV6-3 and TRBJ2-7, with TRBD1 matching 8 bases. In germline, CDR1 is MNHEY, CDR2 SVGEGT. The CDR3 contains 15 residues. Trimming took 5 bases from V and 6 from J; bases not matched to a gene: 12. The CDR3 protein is CASSTTTGGIFEQYF. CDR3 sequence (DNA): TGTGCCAGCAGTACGACCACAGGGGGTATTTTCGAGCAGTACTTC.